These 3 T cell receptor beta chains were all obtained from the same sample, sequenced in a study of glioma-infiltrating T cells. Using RNA template, CDR3s of TCR alpha and beta were amplified with iRepertoire arm-PCR. TCRdb passed the multiplex PCR reads through MiXCR, listing each CDR3 protein once. The data hold roughly 3,200 distinct CDR3 sequences, with 70% to 90% observed a single time. What was sequenced was glioma tissue, nonneoplastic brain tissue, or PBMCs (not recorded which). The receptor source for this set is a human donor with low-grade glioma or glioblastoma, undergoing nonglioma brain surgery, or in good health (not recorded which).

Worth noting for this clonotype: This beta chain is an off-target read within a library intended for alpha chains, so its frequency means little. J is TRBJ2-7 and V is TRBV20-1; D possibly corresponds to TRBD2 (5 bases). Germline CDR1 and CDR2: DFQATT and SNEGSKA (reference sequence). Between the trimmed V and J ends, which lost 1 base and 4 bases, there was a span of 17 bases. This CDR3 has 15 amino acids. The CDR3 coding sequence is TGCAGTGCTAGAGCTCCGGAGGAGCGAGGGTACGAGCAGTACTTC. It specifies CSARAPEERGYEQYF.

Comment on this clonotype: The library was built for alpha chains, so this beta chain is an off-target read and its size means little. The chain couples TRBV6-2 or TRBV6-3 to TRBJ2-3; possible D gene TRBD2, 5 bases. The CDR3 totals 13 residues. Germline values: CDR1 MNHEY, CDR2 SVGEGT. Trimming stripped 8 bases from V and 2 bases from J, with 11 bases between. The CDR3 here is CASSWTFTDTQYF. CDR3 sequence (DNA): TGTGCCAGCTCCTGGACTTTCACAGATACGCAGTATTTT.

In the case of this clonotype: As an off-target read in a library built for alpha chains, this beta chain has a frequency of little significance. The chain is built from TRBV6-2 or TRBV6-3 and TRBJ2-5; possible D gene TRBD1, 6 bases. Per germline, CDR1 MNHEY and CDR2 SVGEGT. This CDR3 is built from 11 residues. This CDR3 reads CGVGGKETQYF. The CDR3 coding sequence is TGTGGGGTAGGGGGTAAAGAGACCCAGTACTTC.